A few counts support the clone carrying this T cell receptor (beta chain). This sample is drawn from a study of early T cells in non-severe SARS-CoV-2 infection. V was trimmed by 0 bases and J by 2 bases, leaving 8 bases between them. The CDR3 covers 14 residues. CDR1 and CDR2 (germline): SGHAT, FQNNGV. Researchers attached unique molecular identifiers to individual cDNA molecules. TCRdb passed the 5' RACE reads through MiXCR, listing each CDR3 protein once. Here the sample spans 86,000 or so distinct CDR3 sequences, around 6% being singletons. This chain joins TRBV11-2 and TRBJ2-7, with D tentatively TRBD1 (6 bases). The sequence was obtained from an adult who was a healthcare worker with PCR-confirmed SARS-CoV-2 infection or an uninfected control (not recorded which). Input material: whole blood. The CDR3 DNA reads as TGTGCCAGCAGCTTAGAACGACAGGCCTACGAGCAGTACTTC. It is translated as CASSLERQAYEQYF. Filled out from reference TRBV11-2 and TRBJ2-7, the complete variable domain reads EAGVAQSPRYKIIEKRQSVAFWCNPISGHATLYWYQQILGQGPKLLIQFQNNGVVDDSQLPKDRFSAERLKGVDSTLKIQPAKLEDSAVYLCASSLERQAYEQYFGPGTRLTVT.